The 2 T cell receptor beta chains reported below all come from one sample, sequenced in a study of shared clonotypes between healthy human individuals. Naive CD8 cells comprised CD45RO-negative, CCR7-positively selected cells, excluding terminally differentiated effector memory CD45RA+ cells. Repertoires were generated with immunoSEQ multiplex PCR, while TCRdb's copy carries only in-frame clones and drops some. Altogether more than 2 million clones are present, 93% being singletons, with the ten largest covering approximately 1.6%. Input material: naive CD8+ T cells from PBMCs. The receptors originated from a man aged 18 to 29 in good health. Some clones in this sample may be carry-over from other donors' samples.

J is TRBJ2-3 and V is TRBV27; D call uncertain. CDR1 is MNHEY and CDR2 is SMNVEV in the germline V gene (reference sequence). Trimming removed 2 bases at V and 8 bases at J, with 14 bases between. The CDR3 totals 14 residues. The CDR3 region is CASSLMLDPSTQYF. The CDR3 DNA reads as TGTGCCAGCAGTTTAATGCTAGATCCGAGTACGCAGTATTTT.

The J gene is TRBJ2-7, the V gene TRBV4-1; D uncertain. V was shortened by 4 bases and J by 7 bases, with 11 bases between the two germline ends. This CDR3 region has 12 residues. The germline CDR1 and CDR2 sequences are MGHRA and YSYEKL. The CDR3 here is CASSLLVGEQYF. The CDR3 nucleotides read TGCGCCAGCAGCCTACTCGTGGGAGAGCAGTACTTC.